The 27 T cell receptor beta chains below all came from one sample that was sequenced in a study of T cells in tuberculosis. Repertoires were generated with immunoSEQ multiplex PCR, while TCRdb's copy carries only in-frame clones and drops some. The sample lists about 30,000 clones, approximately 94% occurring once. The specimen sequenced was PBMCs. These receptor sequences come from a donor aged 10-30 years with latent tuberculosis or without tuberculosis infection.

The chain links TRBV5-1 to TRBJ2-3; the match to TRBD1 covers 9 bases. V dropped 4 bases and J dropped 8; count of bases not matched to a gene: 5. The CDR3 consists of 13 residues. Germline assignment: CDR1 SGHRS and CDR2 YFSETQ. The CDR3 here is CASSRDREGTQYF. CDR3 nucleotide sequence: TGCGCCAGCAGCAGGGACAGGGAGGGTACGCAGTATTTT.

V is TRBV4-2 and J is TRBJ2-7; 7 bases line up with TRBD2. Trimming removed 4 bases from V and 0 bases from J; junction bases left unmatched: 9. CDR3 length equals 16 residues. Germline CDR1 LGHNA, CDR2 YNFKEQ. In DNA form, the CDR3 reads TGTGCCAGCAGCCGGGAGGGGTTCCAGAGCTCCTACGAGCAGTACTTC. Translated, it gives CASSREGFQSSYEQYF.

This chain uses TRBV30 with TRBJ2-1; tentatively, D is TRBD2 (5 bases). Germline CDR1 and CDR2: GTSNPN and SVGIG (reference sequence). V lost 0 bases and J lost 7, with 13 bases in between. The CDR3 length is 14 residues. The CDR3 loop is CAWSVRGPDNEQFF. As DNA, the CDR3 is TGTGCCTGGAGTGTAAGAGGGCCTGATAATGAGCAGTTCTTC. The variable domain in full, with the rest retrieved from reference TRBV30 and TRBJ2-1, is SQTIHQWPATLVQPVGSPLSLECTVEGTSNPNLYWYRQAAGRGLQLLFYSVGIGQISSEVPQNLSASRPQDRQFILSSKKLLLSDSGFYLCAWSVRGPDNEQFFGPGTRLTVL.

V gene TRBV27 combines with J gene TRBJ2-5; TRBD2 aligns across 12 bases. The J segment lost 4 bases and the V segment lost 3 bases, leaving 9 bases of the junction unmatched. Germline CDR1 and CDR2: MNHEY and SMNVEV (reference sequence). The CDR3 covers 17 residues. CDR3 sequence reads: CASSFRRLAGVGETQYF. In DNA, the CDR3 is TGTGCCAGCAGTTTCCGACGACTAGCGGGAGTAGGAGAGACCCAGTACTTC.

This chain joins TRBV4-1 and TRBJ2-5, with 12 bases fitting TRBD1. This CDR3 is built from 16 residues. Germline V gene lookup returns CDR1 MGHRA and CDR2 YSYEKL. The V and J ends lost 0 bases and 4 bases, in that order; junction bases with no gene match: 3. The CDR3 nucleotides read TGCGCCAGCAGCCAAGAATTGGGACAGGGGGCAGAGACCCAGTACTTC. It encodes CASSQELGQGAETQYF.

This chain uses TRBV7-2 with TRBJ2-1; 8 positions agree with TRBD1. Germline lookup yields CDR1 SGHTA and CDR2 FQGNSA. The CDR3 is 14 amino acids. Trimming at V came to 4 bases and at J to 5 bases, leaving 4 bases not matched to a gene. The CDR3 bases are TGTGCCAGCAGCTACCGGACAGGGCACAATGAGCAGTTCTTC. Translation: CASSYRTGHNEQFF.

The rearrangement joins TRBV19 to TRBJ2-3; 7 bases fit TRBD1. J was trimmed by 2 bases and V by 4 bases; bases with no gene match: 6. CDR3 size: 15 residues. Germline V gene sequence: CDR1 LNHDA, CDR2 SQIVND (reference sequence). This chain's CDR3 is CASSKTGRYTDTQYF. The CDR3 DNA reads TGTGCCAGTAGTAAGACAGGGCGATACACAGATACGCAGTATTTT. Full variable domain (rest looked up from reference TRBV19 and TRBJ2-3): DGGITQSPKYLFRKEGQNVTLSCEQNLNHDAMYWYRQDPGQGLRLIYYSQIVNDFQKGDIAEGYSVSREKKESFPLTVTSAQKNPTAFYLCASSKTGRYTDTQYFGPGTRLTVL.

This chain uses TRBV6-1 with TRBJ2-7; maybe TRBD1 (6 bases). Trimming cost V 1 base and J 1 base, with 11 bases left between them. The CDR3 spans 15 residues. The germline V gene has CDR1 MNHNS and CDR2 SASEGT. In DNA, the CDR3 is TGTGCCAGCAGTGAAGAGATAGGGACATCCTACGAGCAGTACTTC. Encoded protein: CASSEEIGTSYEQYF.

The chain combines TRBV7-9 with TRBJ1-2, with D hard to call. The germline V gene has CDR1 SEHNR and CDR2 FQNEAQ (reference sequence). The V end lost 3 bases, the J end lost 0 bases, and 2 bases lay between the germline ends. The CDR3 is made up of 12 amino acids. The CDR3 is CASSFTNYGYTF. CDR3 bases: TGTGCCAGCAGCTTTACTAACTATGGCTACACCTTC.

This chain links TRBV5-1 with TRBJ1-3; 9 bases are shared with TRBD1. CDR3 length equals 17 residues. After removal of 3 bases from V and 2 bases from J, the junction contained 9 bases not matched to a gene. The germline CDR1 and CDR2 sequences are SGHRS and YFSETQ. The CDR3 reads CASSSRGTGFPGNTIYF. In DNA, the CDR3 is TGCGCCAGCAGCTCAAGGGGGACAGGGTTCCCTGGAAACACCATATATTTT. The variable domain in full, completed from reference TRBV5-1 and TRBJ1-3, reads KAGVTQTPRYLIKTRGQQVTLSCSPISGHRSVSWYQQTPGQGLQFLFEYFSETQRNKGNFPGRFSGRQFSNSRSEMNVSTLELGDSALYLCASSSRGTGFPGNTIYFGEGSWLTVV.

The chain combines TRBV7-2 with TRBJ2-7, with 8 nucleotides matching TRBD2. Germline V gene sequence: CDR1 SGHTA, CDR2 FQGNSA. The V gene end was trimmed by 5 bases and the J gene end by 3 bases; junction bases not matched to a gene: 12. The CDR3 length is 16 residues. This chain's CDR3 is CASSPTGSGGYYEQYF. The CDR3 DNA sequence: TGTGCCAGCAGCCCGACTGGCAGCGGGGGATACTACGAGCAGTACTTC.

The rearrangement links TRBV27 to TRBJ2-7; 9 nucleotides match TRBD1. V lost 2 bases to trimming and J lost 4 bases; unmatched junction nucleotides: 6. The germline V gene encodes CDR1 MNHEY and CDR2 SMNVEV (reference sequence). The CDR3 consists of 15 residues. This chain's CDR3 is CASSLADRGGYEQYF. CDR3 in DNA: TGTGCCAGCAGTTTAGCGGACAGGGGAGGGTACGAGCAGTACTTC.

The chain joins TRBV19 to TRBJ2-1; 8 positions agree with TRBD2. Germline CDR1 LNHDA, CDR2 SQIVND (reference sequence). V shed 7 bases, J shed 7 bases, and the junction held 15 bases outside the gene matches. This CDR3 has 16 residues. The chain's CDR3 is CASTPERLAGGNEQFF. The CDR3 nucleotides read TGTGCCAGTACCCCAGAAAGGCTAGCGGGTGGGAATGAGCAGTTCTTC.

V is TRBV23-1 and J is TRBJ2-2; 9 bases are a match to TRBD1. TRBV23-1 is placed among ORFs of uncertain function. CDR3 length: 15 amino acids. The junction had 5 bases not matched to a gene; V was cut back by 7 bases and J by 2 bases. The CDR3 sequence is CASNLGQGNTGELFF. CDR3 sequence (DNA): TGCGCCAGCAATCTGGGACAGGGAAACACCGGGGAGCTGTTTTTT.

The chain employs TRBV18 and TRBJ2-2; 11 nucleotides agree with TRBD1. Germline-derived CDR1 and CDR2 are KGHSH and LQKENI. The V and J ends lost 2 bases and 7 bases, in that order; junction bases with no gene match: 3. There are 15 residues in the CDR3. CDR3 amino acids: CASSPWTGGGGELFF. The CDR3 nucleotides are TGTGCCAGCTCACCATGGACAGGGGGCGGCGGGGAGCTGTTTTTT.

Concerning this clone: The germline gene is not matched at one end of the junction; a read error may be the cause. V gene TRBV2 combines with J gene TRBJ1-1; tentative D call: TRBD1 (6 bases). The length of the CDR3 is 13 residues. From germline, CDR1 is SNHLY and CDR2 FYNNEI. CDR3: CASSLGGPTAAFF. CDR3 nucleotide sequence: TGTGCCAGCAGCTTAGGGGGACCTACTGCAGCTTTCTTT.

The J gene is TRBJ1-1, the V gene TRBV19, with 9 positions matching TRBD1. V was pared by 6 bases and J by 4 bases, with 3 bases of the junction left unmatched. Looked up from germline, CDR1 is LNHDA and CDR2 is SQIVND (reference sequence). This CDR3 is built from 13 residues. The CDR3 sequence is CASSATGGTEAFF. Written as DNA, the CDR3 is TGTGCCAGTAGCGCGACAGGGGGCACTGAAGCTTTCTTT.

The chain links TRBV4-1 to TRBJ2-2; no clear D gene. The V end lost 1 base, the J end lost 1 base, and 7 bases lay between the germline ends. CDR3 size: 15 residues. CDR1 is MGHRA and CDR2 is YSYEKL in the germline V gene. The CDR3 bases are TGCGCCAGCAGCCAAGGTCCAGTGAACACCGGGGAGCTGTTTTTT. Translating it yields CASSQGPVNTGELFF.

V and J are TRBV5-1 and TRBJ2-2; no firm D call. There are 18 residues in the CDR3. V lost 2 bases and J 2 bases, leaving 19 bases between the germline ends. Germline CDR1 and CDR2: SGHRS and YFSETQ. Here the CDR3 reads CASSLSRFFRPNTGELFF. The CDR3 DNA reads TGCGCCAGCAGCTTAAGCAGGTTTTTTAGACCTAACACCGGGGAGCTGTTTTTT.

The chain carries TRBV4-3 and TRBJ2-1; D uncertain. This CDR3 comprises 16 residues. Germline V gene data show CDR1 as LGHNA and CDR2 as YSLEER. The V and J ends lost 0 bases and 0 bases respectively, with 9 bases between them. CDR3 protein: CASSQDSKSSYNEQFF. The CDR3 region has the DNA TGCGCCAGCAGCCAAGATTCGAAGAGCTCCTACAATGAGCAGTTCTTC.

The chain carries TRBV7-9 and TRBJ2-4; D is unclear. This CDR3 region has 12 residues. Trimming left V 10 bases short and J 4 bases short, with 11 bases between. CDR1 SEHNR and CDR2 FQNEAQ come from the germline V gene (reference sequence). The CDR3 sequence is CATDGGKNIQYF. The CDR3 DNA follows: TGTGCCACCGACGGCGGAAAAAACATTCAGTACTTC.

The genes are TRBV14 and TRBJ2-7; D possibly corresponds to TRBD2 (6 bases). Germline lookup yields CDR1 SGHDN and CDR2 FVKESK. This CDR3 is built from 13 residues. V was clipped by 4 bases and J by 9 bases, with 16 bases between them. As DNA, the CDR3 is TGTGCCAGCAGCCCCGGGACTTTCGCCGCGCAGTACTTC. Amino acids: CASSPGTFAAQYF.

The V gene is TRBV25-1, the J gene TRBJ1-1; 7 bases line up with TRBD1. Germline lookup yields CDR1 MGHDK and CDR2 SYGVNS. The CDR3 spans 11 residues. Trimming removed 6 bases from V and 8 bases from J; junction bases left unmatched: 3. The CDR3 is CASRYRGEAFF. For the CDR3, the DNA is TGTGCCAGCAGGTACAGGGGAGAAGCTTTCTTT.

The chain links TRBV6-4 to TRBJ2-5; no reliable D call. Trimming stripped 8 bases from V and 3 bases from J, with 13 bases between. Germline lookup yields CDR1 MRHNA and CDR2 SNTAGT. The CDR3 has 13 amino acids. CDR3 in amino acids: CASPKWQEETQYF. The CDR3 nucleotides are TGTGCCAGCCCCAAATGGCAGGAAGAGACCCAGTACTTC.

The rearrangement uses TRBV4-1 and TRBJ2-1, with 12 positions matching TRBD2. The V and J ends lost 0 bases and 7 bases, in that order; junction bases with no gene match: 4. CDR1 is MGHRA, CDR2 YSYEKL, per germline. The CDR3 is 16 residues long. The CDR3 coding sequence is TGCGCCAGCAGCCAAGATAGCGGGACTAGCGGGAATGAGCAGTTCTTC. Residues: CASSQDSGTSGNEQFF.

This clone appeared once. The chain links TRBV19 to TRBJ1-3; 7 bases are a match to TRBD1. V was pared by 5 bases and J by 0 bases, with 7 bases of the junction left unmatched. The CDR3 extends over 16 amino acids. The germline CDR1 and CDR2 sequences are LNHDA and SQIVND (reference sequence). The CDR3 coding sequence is TGTGCCAGTAGTTCGGCGTGGACAGGCTCTGGAAACACCATATATTTT. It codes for CASSSAWTGSGNTIYF.

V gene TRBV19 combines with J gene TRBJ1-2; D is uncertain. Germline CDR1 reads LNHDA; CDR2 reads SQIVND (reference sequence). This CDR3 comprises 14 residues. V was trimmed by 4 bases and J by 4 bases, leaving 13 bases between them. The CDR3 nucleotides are TGTGCCAGTAGTAAACTCGGTCTCCTCTATGGCTACACCTTC. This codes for CASSKLGLLYGYTF.